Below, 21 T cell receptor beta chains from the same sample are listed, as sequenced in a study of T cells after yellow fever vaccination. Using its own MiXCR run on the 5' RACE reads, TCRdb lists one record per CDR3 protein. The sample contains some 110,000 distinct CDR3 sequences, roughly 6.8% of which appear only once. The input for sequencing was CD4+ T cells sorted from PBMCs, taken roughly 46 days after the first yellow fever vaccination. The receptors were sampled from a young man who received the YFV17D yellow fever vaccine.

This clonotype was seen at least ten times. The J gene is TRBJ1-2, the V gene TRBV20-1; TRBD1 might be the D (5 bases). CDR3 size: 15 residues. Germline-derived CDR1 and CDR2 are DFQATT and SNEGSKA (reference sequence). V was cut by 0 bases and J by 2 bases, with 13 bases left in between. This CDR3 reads CSARDSHQGNYGYTF. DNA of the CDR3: TGCAGTGCTAGAGATTCACACCAGGGAAACTATGGCTACACCTTC.

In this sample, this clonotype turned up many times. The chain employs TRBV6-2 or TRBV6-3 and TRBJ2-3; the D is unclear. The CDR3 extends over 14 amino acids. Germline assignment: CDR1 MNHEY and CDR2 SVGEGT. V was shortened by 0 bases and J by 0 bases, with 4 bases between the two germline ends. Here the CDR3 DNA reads TGTGCCAGCAGTTACTCACGGAGCACAGATACGCAGTATTTT. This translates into CASSYSRSTDTQYF.

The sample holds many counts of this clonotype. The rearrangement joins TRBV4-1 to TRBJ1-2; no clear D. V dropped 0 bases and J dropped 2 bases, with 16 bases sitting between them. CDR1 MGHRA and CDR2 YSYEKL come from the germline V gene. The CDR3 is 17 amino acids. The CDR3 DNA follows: TGCGCCAGCAGCCAAGAATTTCGATCTGTGGGGAACTATGGCTACACCTTC. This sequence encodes CASSQEFRSVGNYGYTF.

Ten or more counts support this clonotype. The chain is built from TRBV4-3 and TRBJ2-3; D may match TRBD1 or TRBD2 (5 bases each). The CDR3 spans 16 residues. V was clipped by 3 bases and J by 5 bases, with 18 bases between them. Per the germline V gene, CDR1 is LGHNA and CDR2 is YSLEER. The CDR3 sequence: CASSQVPGRGGDTQYF. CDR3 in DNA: TGCGCCAGCAGCCAGGTACCGGGACGTGGGGGAGATACGCAGTATTTT.

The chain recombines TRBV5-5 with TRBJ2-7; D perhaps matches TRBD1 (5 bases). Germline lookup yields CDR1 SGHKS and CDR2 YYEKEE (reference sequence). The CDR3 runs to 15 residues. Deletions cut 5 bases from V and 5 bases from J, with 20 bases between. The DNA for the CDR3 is TGTGCCAGCAGGCGAACCCAGGGAAGTGGGGACGAGCAGTACTTC. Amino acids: CASRRTQGSGDEQYF.

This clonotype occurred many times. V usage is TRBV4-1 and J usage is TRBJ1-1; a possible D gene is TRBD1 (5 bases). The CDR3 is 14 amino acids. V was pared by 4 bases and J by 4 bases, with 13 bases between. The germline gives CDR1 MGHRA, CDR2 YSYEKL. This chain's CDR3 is CASSPRQLGTEAFF. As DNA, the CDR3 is TGCGCCAGCAGCCCAAGACAGTTGGGCACTGAAGCTTTCTTT.

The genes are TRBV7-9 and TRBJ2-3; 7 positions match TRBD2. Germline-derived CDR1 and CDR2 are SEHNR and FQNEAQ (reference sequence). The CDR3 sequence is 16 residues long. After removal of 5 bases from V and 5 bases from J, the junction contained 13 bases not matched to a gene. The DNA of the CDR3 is TGTGCCAGCAGCGCCCGTGGGGGAGGGCGCGGAGATACGCAGTATTTT. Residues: CASSARGGGRGDTQYF.

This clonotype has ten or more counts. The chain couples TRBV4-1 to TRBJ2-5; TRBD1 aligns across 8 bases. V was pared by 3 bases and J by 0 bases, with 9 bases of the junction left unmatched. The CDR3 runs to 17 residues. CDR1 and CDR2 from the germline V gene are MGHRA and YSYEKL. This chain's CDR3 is CASSQVRQGTYQETQYF. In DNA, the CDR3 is TGCGCCAGCAGCCAGGTCCGACAGGGGACGTACCAAGAGACCCAGTACTTC.

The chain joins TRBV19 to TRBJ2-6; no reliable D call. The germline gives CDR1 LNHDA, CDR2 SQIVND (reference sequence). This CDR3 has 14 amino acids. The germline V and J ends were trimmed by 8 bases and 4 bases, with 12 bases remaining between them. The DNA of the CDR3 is TGTGCCAGTCATCGGACGTCCGGGGCCAACGTCCTGACTTTC. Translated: CASHRTSGANVLTF.

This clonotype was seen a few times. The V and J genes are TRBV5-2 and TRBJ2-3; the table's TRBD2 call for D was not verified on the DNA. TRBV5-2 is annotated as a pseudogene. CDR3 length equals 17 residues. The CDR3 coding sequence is TGTGCCAGGGGCCCCGGGACTAGCGCTCTGAGCACAGATACGCAGTATTTT. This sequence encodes CARGPGTSALSTDTQYF.

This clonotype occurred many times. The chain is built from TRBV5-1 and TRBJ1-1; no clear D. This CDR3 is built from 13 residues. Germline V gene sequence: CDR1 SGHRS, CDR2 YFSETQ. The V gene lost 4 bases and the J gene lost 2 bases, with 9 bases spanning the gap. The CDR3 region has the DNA TGCGCCAGCAGCAAGACAAGTAACACTGAAGCTTTCTTT. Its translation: CASSKTSNTEAFF.

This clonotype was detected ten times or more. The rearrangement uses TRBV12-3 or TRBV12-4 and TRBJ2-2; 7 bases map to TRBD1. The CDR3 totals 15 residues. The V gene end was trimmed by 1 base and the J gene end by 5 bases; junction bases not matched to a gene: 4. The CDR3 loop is CASSLGRGKTGELFF. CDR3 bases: TGTGCCAGCAGTTTAGGCAGGGGGAAAACCGGGGAGCTGTTTTTT.

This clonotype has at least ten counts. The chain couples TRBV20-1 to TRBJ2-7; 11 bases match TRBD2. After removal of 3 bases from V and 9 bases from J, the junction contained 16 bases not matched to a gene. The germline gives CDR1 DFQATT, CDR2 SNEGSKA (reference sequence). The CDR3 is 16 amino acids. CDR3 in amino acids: CSASSLAGGHLRGQYF. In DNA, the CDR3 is TGCAGTGCTAGTTCCCTAGCGGGGGGACACCTACGTGGGCAGTACTTC.

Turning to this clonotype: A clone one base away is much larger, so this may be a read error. The CDR3 spells CASSSRDSEYEQYF. The CDR3 DNA sequence: TGCGCCAGCAGCTCCCGGGACAGCGAGTACGAGCAGTACTTC. The J gene is TRBJ2-7, the V gene TRBV5-1; 7 bases are a match to TRBD1. The CDR3 spans 14 residues. V lost 3 bases to trimming and J lost 4 bases; unmatched junction nucleotides: 7. Germline V gene data show CDR1 as SGHRS and CDR2 as YFSETQ.

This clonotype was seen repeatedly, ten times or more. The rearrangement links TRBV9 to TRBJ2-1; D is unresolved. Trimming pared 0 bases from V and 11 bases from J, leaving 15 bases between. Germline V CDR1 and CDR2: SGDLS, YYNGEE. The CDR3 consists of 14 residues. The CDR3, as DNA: TGTGCCAGCAGCGTAGACGGTCCTTCCCCGAAGCAGTTCTTC. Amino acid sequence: CASSVDGPSPKQFF.

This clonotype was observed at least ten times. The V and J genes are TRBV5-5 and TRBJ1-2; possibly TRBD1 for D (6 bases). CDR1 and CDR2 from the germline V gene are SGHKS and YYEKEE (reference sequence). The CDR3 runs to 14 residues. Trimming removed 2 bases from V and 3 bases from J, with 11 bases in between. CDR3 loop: CASSFIGGDYGYTF. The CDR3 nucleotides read TGTGCCAGCAGCTTTATAGGGGGAGACTATGGCTACACCTTC.

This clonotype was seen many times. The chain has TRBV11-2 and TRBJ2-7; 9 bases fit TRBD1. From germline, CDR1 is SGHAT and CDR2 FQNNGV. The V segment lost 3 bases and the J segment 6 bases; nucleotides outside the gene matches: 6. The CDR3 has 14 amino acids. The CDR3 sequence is CASSFTDRGVEQYF. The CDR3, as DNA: TGTGCCAGCAGCTTCACGGACAGGGGTGTCGAGCAGTACTTC. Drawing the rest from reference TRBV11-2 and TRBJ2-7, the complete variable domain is EAGVAQSPRYKIIEKRQSVAFWCNPISGHATLYWYQQILGQGPKLLIQFQNNGVVDDSQLPKDRFSAERLKGVDSTLKIQPAKLEDSAVYLCASSFTDRGVEQYFGPGTRLTVT.

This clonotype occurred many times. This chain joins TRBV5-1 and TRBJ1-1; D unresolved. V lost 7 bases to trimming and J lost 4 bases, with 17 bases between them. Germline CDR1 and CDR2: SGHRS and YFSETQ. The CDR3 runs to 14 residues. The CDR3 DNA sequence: TGCGCCAGCGCCGTGACGGTGGGTGGCACTGAAGCTTTCTTT. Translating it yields CASAVTVGGTEAFF.

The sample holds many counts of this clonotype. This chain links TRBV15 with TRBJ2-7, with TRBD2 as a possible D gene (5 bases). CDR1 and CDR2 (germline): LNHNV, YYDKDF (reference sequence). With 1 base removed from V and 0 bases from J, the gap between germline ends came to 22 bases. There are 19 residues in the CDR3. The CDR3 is CATSRVTYSLEGYSYEQYF. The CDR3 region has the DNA TGTGCCACCAGCAGAGTAACATACAGTTTAGAGGGTTACTCCTACGAGCAGTACTTC.

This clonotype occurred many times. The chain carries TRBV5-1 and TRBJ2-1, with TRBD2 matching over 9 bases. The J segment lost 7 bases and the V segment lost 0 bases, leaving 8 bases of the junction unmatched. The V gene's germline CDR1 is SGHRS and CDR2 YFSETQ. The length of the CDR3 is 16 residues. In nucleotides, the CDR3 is TGCGCCAGCAGCTTGGCCGGAGCGGGGGGAGGTAATGAGCAGTTCTTC. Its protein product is CASSLAGAGGGNEQFF.

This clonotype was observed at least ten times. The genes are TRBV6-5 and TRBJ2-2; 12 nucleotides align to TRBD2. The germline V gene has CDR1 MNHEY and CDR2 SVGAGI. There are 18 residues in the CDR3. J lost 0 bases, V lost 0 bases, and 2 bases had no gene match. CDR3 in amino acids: CASSYSASGRANTGELFF. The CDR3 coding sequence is TGTGCCAGCAGTTACTCGGCTAGCGGGAGGGCGAACACCGGGGAGCTGTTTTTT.